Following are 11 T cell receptor beta chains from one sample sequenced in a study of control samples from healthy donors and cancer patients. Here immunoSEQ multiplex PCR was the method, and the copy in TCRdb shows in-frame clones only, minus some. In the table there are 210,000 or so clones, approximately 90% of which are singletons. Sequenced: blood. The receptors come from a man younger than 40 in good health.

V usage is TRBV19 and J usage is TRBJ1-1, with D maybe TRBD1 (6 bases). Trimming shortened V by 5 bases and J by 4 bases, and 11 bases separated the two germline ends. CDR1 LNHDA and CDR2 SQIVND come from the germline V gene (reference sequence). The CDR3 is 13 amino acids. The DNA for the CDR3 is TGTGCCAGTAGTGAACAGGGAGGCACTGAAGCTTTCTTT. This sequence encodes CASSEQGGTEAFF.

V and J are TRBV30 and TRBJ2-3, with D possibly being TRBD2 (5 bases). The V gene lost 5 bases and the J gene lost 0 bases, with 15 bases spanning the gap. The germline V gene encodes CDR1 GTSNPN and CDR2 SVGIG (reference sequence). The CDR3 length is 15 residues. The CDR3 DNA reads TGTGCCTGGCGACGGGAACTGGGTAGCACAGATACGCAGTATTTT. Its protein product is CAWRRELGSTDTQYF. The full variable domain, its missing parts supplied by reference TRBV30 and TRBJ2-3, is SQTIHQWPATLVQPVGSPLSLECTVEGTSNPNLYWYRQAAGRGLQLLFYSVGIGQISSEVPQNLSASRPQDRQFILSSKKLLLSDSGFYLCAWRRELGSTDTQYFGPGTRLTVL.

The chain is built from TRBV7-6 and TRBJ1-1, with D possibly TRBD1 on 6 matching bases. V lost 5 bases, J lost 2 bases, and 15 bases lay in between. The CDR3 runs 15 residues. From germline, CDR1 is SGHVS and CDR2 FNYEAQ. CDR3 coding DNA: TGTGCCAGCAGCCATAAAGGGGGGGGAAACACTGAAGCTTTCTTT. This translates into CASSHKGGGNTEAFF. Filled out from reference TRBV7-6 and TRBJ1-1, the complete variable domain reads GAGVSQSPRYKVTKRGQDVALRCDPISGHVSLYWYRQALGQGPEFLTYFNYEAQQDKSGLPNDRFSAERPEGSISTLTIQRTEQRDSAMYRCASSHKGGGNTEAFFGQGTRLTVV.

This rearrangement joins TRBV14 to TRBJ1-6; 7 nucleotides match TRBD1. V lost 0 bases to trimming and J lost 7 bases; unmatched junction nucleotides: 6. The CDR3 loop spans 16 amino acids. Looked up from germline, CDR1 is SGHDN and CDR2 is FVKESK. This chain's CDR3 is CASSQDKGTANSPLHF. For the CDR3, the DNA is TGTGCCAGCAGCCAAGATAAGGGGACAGCAAATTCACCCCTCCACTTT.

The V gene is TRBV24-1, the J gene TRBJ1-2; 8 bases agree with TRBD1. This CDR3 is built from 16 residues. Trimming at V came to 1 base and at J to 4 bases, leaving 7 bases not matched to a gene. The germline CDR1 and CDR2 sequences are KGHDR and SFDVKD. CDR3 loop: CATSDFGDRKGYGYTF. The CDR3 coding sequence is TGTGCCACCAGTGATTTTGGGGACAGGAAAGGCTATGGCTACACCTTC.

This clone was seen a single time. This chain connects TRBV19 to TRBJ1-5, with D hard to call. Germline values: CDR1 LNHDA, CDR2 SQIVND (reference sequence). This CDR3 region has 16 residues. Trimming shortened V by 5 bases and J by 0 bases, and 14 bases separated the two germline ends. The CDR3 DNA reads TGTGCCAGTAGTTCCACAGAGTACGTTAGCAATCAGCCCCAGCATTTT. It encodes CASSSTEYVSNQPQHF.

This sequence joins TRBV6-4 and TRBJ1-2; perhaps TRBD1 as D (6 bases). The CDR3 runs 14 residues. Germline assignment: CDR1 MRHNA and CDR2 SNTAGT. With 6 bases removed from V and 4 bases from J, the gap between germline ends came to 15 bases. The CDR3 sequence is CASSPGGTTYGYTF. DNA for the CDR3: TGTGCCAGCAGCCCGGGGGGCACCACCTATGGCTACACCTTC.

The gene calls are TRBV2 and TRBJ1-3; TRBD1 agrees at 10 bases. V shed 5 bases and J 0 bases; nucleotides not matched to a gene: 4. The germline V gene encodes CDR1 SNHLY and CDR2 FYNNEI. The CDR3 runs 16 residues. The CDR3 spells CASSRDRGISGNTIYF. The CDR3 coding sequence is TGTGCCAGCAGTCGGGACAGGGGCATCTCTGGAAACACCATATATTTT.

In this sample, this clone turned up once. Its ends do not fully match the called genes, so a read error is possible. The J gene is TRBJ2-1, the V gene TRBV5-1; a possible D gene is TRBD2 (5 bases). The CDR3 length is 17 residues. Germline V lookup: CDR1 SGHRS, CDR2 YFSETQ. The CDR3 protein is CASGLAREGIRYNEQFF. The CDR3 DNA follows: TGCGCCAGCGGCTTGGCCCGGGAAGGGATCAGGTACAATGAGCAGTTCTTC.

The chain combines TRBV27 with TRBJ1-5; 7 nucleotides match TRBD1. CDR3 size: 15 residues. With V trimmed by 11 bases and J by 0 bases, 10 bases remained unmatched. Germline V lookup: CDR1 MNHEY, CDR2 SMNVEV (reference sequence). The CDR3 loop is CAAGTAFYSNQPQHF. The DNA of the CDR3 is TGTGCCGCCGGGACAGCTTTTTATAGCAATCAGCCCCAGCATTTT.

J is TRBJ2-7 and V is TRBV5-5; D unclear. In germline, CDR1 is SGHKS, CDR2 YYEKEE (reference sequence). This CDR3 comprises 15 residues. Trimming shortened V by 0 bases and J by 3 bases, and 13 bases separated the two germline ends. In DNA, the CDR3 is TGTGCCAGCAGCTTGGACCTCACGAAGTACTACGAGCAGTACTTC. It is translated as CASSLDLTKYYEQYF.